This T cell receptor beta chain was recorded in a study of blood T cell repertoires in COVID-19. The overall study: Samples representing acute and convalescent COVID-19 were sourced from the United States, Italy and Spain. PBMCs, B-cell-depleted T cells, or T cells were the source of the cDNA or gDNA that made up the material.

The CDR3 is made up of 14 amino acids. Looked up from germline, CDR1 is KGHSH and CDR2 is LQKENI. V was pared by 2 bases and J by 3 bases, with 11 bases between. Authors' methods: It was from reference gene primer amplification that nucleated cell counts were estimated. Assay: immunoSEQ multiplex PCR; the TCRdb copy retains only in-frame clones and omits some. For V, J and clone size, that table is used; D and trimming come from the DNA. Among some 75,000 clones listed, approximately 90% were seen once. Sequencing input: peripheral blood. This receptor was identified in a man in his 70s with active or convalescent COVID-19. V and J are TRBV18 and TRBJ2-7; no firm D call. The CDR3 region is CASSPVGKYYEQYF. The CDR3 region has the DNA TGTGCCAGCTCACCAGTCGGTAAATACTACGAGCAGTACTTC.